Below, one T cell receptor beta chain is given with its context. Its antigen target is currently unknown. No base-level quality is on record; no much larger clone is a single base apart. The sample has other DNA sequences that encode this CDR3 too. This record belongs to a study of blood T cell repertoires in COVID-19 (dated by TCRdb to about 2020). About the investigation overall: Collaborator samples came from the United States, Italy and Spain and covered acute and convalescent phases of COVID-19. The prospective study material was composed of cDNA or gDNA derived from T cells, B-cell-depleted T cells, or PBMCs. The dataset comprised deeply sampled blood TCRbeta repertoires from subjects exposed to, actively infected with, or recovered from COVID-19. Samples came from the ongoing ImmuneRACE study (first 160 participants) plus 1,254 subjects from 6 global collaborators. Where HLA class I and class II types were available, the types were taken from metadata supplied by the sample provider, not from assay-based typing. A freely available public database, intended as a resource for researchers studying the immune response to SARS-CoV-2, is where the repertoires were released. Nearly every sample came with metadata listing a de-identified subject ID, COVID-19 status, age in years and sex. Study-wide findings and limitations: The quantity of clinical and demographic metadata differed by source and by participant and was supplied without curation.

Participants in the prospective study were enrolled through a virtual design, were aged roughly 18 to 100 years, and lived in under 25 United States geographic areas. In the prospective study, participants were assigned to cohorts based on the clinical history participants reported in a screening survey and a study questionnaire. Exposed participants had been in contact, within 2 weeks of entering the study, with a person who had a PCR-confirmed or clinician-diagnosed case of COVID-19. Mobile phlebotomists in the prospective study collected whole blood, serum and a nasopharyngeal or oropharyngeal swab from every participant. Prospective study participants could optionally give additional blood draws and questionnaires over a roughly 2-month period. Prospective study blood samples were shipped either frozen or at room temperature before DNA extraction. TCRbeta CDR3 regions were amplified from genomic DNA using the immunoSEQ Assay, a bias-controlled multiplex PCR. Processing in the source paper ran as follows. The number of nucleated cells in each sample was estimated from the amplification of reference gene primers within the assay. Sequence reads were collapsed and filtered to measure the absolute abundance of every unique TCRbeta CDR3 rearrangement. For each sample, productive Simpson clonality was calculated as the square root of Simpson's diversity index over productive rearrangements. TCRdb retrieved this table from immuneACCESS and kept in-frame rearrangements only. Not all clones are present; in checked studies, unresolved V genes account for under half, and no reason is known for the remainder. That table gives V, J and clone size, and the DNA gave D and trimming. The table for this sample lists about 250,000 clones; approximately 80% of them were counted only once. The ten largest clones capture over 4% of the sample.

Reading from cysteine to phenylalanine, the CDR3 counts 13 amino acids. Just CDR3 DNA is preserved here, 39 bases in frame from base 1. The germline V gene (reference sequence) specifies LGHDT as CDR1 and YNNKEL as CDR2. V lost 2 bases and J lost 5 bases; the stretch between them is 6 bases long. The chain uses TRBV3-1 (or the pseudogene TRBV3-2) and TRBJ2-2, with TRBD2 as a weak D call on 5 bases. Sequencing was done on a sample of PBMCs or T cells enriched from blood (not recorded which). This TCR was recovered from a man aged 35 to 55 who had been exposed to COVID-19. The sequenced DNA is TGTGCCAGCAGCCAATCGGGGACCGGGGAGCTGTTTTTT. Its coded protein is CASSQSGTGELFF.